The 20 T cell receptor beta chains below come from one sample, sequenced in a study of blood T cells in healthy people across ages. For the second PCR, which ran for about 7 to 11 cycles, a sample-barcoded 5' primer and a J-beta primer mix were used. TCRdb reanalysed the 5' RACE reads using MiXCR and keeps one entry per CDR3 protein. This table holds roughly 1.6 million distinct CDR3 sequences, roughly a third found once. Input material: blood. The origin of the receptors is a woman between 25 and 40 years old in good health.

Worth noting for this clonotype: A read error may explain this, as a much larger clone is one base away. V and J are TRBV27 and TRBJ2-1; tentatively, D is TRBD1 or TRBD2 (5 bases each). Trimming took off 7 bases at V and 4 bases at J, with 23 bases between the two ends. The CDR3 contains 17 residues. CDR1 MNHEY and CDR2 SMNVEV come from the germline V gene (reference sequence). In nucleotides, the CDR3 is TGTGCCAGCACCTCTCCCAACGGGGACGGGGTATACAATGAGCAGTTCTTC. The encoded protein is CASTSPNGDGVYNEQFF.

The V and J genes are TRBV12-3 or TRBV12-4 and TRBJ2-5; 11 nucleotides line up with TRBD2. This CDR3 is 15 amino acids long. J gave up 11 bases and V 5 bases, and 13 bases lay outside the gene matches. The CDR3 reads CASSPSGGISHEQYF. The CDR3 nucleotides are TGTGCCAGCAGTCCTAGCGGGGGGATCTCCCATGAGCAGTACTTC.

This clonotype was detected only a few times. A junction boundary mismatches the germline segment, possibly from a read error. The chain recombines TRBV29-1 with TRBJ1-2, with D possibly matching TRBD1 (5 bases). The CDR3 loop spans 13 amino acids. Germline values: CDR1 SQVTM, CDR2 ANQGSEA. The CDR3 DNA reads TGCAGCGTCGAAGACCGGACAAAGGATGGCTACACCTTC. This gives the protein CSVEDRTKDGYTF.

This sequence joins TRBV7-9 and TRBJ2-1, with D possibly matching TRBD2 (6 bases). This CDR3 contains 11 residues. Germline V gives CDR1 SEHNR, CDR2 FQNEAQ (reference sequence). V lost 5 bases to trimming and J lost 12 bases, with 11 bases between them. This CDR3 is CASSGEAGQFF. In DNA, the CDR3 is TGTGCCAGCAGCGGGGAGGCGGGGCAGTTCTTC. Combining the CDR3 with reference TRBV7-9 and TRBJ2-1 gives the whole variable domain DTGVSQNPRHKITKRGQNVTFRCDPISEHNRLYWYRQTLGQGPEFLTYFQNEAQLEKSRLLSDRFSAERPKGSFSTLEIQRTEQGDSAMYLCASSGEAGQFFGPGTRLTVL.

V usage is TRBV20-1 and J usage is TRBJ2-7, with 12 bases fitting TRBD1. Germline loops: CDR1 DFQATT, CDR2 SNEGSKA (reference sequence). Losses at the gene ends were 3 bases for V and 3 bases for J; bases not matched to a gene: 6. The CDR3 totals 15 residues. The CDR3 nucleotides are TGCAGTGCTAGGGGGGACAGGGGGCAGGGCTACGAGCAGTACTTC. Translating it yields CSARGDRGQGYEQYF.

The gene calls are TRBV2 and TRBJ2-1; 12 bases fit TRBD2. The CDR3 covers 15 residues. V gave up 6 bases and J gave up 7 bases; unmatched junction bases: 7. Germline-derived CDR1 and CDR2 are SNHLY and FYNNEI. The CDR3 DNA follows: TGTGCCAGCAGCCGACTAGCGGGAGATGGGAATGAGCAGTTCTTC. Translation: CASSRLAGDGNEQFF.

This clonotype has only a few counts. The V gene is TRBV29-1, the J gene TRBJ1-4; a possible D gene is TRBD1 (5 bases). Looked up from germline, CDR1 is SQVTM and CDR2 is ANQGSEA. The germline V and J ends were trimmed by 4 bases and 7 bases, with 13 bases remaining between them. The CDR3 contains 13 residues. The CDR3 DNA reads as TGCAGCGTTGGGGGGATCGGTTTTGAAAAACTGTTTTTT. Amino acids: CSVGGIGFEKLFF.

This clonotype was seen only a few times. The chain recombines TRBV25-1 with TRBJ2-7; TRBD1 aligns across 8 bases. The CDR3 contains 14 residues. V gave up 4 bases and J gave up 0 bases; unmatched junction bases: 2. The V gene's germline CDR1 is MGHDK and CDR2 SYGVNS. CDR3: CASSGDRSSYEQYF. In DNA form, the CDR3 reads TGTGCCAGCAGTGGGGACAGGTCCTCCTACGAGCAGTACTTC.

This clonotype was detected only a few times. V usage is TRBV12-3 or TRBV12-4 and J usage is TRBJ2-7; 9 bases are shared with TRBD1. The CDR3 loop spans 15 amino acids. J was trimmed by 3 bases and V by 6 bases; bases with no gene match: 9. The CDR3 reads CASRFPGTGNYEQYF. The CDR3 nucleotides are TGTGCCAGCAGATTCCCCGGGACAGGGAACTACGAGCAGTACTTC.

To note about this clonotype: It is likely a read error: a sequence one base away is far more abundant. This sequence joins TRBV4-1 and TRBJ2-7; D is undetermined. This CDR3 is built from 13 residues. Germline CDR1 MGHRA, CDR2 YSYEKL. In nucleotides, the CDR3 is TGCGCCGGCAGCCTCGCAGCTTCCTACGAGCAGTACTTC. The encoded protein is CAGSLAASYEQYF.

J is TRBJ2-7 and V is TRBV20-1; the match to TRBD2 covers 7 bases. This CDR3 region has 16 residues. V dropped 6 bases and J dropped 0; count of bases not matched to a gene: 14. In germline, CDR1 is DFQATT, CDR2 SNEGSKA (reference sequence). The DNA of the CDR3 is TGCAGTGCCAATAGCCAAGGGCGGGGGAGCTCCTACGAGCAGTACTTC. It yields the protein CSANSQGRGSSYEQYF.

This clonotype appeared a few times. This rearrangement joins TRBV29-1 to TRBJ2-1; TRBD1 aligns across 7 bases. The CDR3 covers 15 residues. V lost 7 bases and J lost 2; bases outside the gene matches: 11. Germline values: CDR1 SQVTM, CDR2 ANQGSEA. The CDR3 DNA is TGCAGCGCCGCCGCCTGGGACAGAGCCTACAATGAGCAGTTCTTC. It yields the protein CSAAAWDRAYNEQFF.

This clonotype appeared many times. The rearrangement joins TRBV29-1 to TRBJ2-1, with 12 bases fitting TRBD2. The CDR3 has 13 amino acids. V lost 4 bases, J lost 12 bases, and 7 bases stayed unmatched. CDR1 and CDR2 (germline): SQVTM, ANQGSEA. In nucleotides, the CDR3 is TGCAGCGTTGCACTAGCGGGAGGTGGCGTGCAGTTCTTC. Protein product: CSVALAGGGVQFF.

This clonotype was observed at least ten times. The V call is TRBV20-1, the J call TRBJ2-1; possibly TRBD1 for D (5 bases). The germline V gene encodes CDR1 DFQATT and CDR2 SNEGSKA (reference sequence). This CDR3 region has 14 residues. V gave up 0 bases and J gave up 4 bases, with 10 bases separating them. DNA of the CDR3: TGCAGTGCTAGAGATGGGGCCCATTACAATGAGCAGTTCTTC. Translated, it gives CSARDGAHYNEQFF.

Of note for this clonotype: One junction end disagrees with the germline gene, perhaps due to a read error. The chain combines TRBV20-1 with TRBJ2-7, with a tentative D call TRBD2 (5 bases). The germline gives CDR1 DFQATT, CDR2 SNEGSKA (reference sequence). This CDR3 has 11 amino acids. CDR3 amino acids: CRARDAGMKYF. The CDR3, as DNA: TGCAGAGCTAGAGATGCCGGGATGAAATACTTC.

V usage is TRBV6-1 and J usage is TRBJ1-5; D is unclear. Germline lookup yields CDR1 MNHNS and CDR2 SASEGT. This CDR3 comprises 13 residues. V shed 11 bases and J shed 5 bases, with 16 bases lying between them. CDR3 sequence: CAGRKYWDQPQHF. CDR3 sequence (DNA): TGTGCCGGACGGAAGTACTGGGATCAGCCCCAGCATTTT.

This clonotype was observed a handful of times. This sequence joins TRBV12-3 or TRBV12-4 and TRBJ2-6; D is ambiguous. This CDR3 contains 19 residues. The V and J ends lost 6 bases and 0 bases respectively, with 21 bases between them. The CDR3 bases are TGTGCCAGCAGCTCCAATCCCCTGGGTTCCAGCTCTGGGGCCAACGTCCTGACTTTC. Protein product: CASSSNPLGSSSGANVLTF.

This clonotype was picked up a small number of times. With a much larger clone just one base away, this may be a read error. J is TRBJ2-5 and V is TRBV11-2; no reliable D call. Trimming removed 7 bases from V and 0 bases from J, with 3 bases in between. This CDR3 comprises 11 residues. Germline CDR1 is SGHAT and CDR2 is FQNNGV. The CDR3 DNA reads TGTGCCAGCACCCACCAAGAGACCCAGTACTTC. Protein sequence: CASTHQETQYF.

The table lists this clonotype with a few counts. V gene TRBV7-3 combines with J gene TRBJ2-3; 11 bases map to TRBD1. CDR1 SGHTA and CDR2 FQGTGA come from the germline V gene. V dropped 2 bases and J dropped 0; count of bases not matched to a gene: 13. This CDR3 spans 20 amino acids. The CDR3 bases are TGTGCCAGCAGCTTAGACGGGACAGGGGGAAGGGTGGGAAGCACAGATACGCAGTATTTT. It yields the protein CASSLDGTGGRVGSTDTQYF.

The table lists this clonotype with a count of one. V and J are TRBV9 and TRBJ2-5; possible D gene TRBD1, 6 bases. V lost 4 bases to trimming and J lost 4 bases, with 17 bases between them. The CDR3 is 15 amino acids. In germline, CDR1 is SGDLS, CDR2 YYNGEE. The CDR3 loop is CASSPHPDRPETQYF. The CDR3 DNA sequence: TGTGCCAGCAGCCCCCACCCAGACAGGCCAGAGACCCAGTACTTC.